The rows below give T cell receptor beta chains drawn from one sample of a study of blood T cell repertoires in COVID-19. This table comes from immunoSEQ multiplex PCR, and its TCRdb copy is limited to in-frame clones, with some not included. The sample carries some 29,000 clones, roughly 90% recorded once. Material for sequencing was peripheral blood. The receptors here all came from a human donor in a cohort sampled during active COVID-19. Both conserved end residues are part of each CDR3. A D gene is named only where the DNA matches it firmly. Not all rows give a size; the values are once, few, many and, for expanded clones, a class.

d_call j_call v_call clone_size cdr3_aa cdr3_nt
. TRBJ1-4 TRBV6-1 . CASSEYGRADEKLFF TGTGCCAGCAGTGAGTATGGGAGGGCGGATGAAAAACTGTTTTTT
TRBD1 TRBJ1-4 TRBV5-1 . CASSLGRGNEKLFF TGCGCCAGCAGCTTGGGCAGGGGGAACGAAAAACTGTTTTTT
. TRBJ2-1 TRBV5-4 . CASSLDGLSGFF TGTGCCAGCAGCTTGGATGGACTGTCCGGGTTCTTC
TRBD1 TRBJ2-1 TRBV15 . CATSRGLQGQGRPNEQFF TGTGCCACCAGCAGAGGTCTTCAGGGACAGGGGCGCCCCAATGAGCAGTTCTTC
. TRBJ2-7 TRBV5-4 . CASSHRDYEQYF TGTGCCAGCAGCCACCGGGACTACGAGCAGTACTTC
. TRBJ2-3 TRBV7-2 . CASSTQRGGDTQYF TGTGCCAGCAGCACTCAAAGGGGGGGAGATACGCAGTATTTT
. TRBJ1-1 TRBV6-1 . CASSDGAGSNTEAFF TGTGCCAGCAGTGATGGGGCAGGGTCGAACACTGAAGCTTTCTTT
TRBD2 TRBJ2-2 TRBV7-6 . CASSLLAVNTGELFF TGTGCCAGCAGCTTACTAGCGGTAAACACCGGGGAGCTGTTTTTT
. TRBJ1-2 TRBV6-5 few CASSYQDSSAGYTF TGTGCCAGCAGTTACCAGGACAGTTCGGCCGGCTACACCTTC
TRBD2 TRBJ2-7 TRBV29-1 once CSVLGTSASSYEQYF TGCAGCGTACTGGGGACTAGCGCGAGTTCCTACGAGCAGTACTTC
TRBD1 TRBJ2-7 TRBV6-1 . CASSERIQGAFEQYF TGTGCCAGCAGTGAAAGGATACAGGGGGCATTCGAGCAGTACTTC
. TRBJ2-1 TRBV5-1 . CASSFDYDEQFF TGCGCCAGCAGCTTCGACTACGATGAGCAGTTCTTC
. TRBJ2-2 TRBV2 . CASREQGRGTGELFF TGTGCCAGCAGGGAACAGGGAAGGGGGACCGGGGAGCTGTTTTTT
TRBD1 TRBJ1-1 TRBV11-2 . CASSLGVRGIGEAFF TGTGCCAGCAGCTTAGGGGTCAGGGGGATTGGTGAAGCTTTCTTT
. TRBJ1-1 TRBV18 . CASSPRHFTEAFF TGTGCCAGCTCACCTCGACATTTCACTGAAGCTTTCTTT
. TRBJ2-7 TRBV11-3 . CASSLRSSYEQYF TGTGCCAGCAGCTTAAGGAGCTCCTACGAGCAGTACTTC
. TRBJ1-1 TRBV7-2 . CASSLDRFTEAFF TGTGCCAGCAGCTTGGACAGATTCACTGAAGCTTTCTTT
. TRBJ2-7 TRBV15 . CATSRPKGTSREQYF TGTGCCACCAGCAGACCTAAAGGGACTTCCCGGGAGCAGTACTTC
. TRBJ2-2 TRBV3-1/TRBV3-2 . CASSQNPGAVTGELFF TGTGCCAGCAGCCAGAACCCTGGGGCGGTGACCGGGGAGCTGTTTTTT
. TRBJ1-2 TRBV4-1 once CASSQARGFYGYTF TGCGCCAGCAGCCAAGCCCGGGGATTCTATGGCTACACCTTC
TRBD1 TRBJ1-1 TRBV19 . CASRDRTGGSNTEAFF TGTGCCAGTAGGGATCGGACAGGGGGTTCGAACACTGAAGCTTTCTTT